This T cell receptor (beta chain) was recorded in a study of T cells in Graves' hyperthyroidism and ophthalmopathy. V lost 6 bases and J lost 7; bases outside the gene matches: 16. The V gene's germline CDR1 is MNHNS and CDR2 SASEGT. The CDR3 covers 17 residues. This clonotype was seen a handful of times. Amplified TCR beta CDR3 regions came from RNA transcripts. The study used the HTBI primer set for a first-round RT-PCR of the TCR CDR3. Via MiXCR, TCRdb re-called the multiplex PCR reads, giving one row per CDR3 protein. The data contain approximately 480,000 distinct CDR3 sequences, about 20% of them singletons.

The TCR sequence derives from a man between 18 and 29 years old with Graves' hyperthyroidism. Sequencing input: blood. The chain employs TRBV6-1 and TRBJ1-3, with 9 bases lining up with TRBD1. CDR3 in amino acids: CASSLEGTGWLRNTIYF. CDR3 DNA: TGTGCCAGCAGCCTCGAGGGGACAGGGTGGCTCAGGAACACCATATATTTT.